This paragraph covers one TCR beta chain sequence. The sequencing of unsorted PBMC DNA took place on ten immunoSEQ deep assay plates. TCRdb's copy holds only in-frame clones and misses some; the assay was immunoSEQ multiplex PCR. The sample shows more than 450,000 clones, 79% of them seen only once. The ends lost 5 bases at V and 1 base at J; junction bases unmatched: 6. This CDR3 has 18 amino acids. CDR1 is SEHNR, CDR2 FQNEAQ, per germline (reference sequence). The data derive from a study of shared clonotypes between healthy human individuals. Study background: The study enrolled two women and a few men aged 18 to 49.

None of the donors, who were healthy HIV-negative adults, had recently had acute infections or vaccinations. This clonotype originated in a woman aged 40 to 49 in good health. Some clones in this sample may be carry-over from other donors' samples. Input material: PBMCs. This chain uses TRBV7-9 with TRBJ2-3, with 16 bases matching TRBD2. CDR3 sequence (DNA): TGTGCCAGCAGCCCCGGGACTAGCGGGAGGGCGCGCACAGATACGCAGTATTTT. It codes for CASSPGTSGRARTDTQYF.